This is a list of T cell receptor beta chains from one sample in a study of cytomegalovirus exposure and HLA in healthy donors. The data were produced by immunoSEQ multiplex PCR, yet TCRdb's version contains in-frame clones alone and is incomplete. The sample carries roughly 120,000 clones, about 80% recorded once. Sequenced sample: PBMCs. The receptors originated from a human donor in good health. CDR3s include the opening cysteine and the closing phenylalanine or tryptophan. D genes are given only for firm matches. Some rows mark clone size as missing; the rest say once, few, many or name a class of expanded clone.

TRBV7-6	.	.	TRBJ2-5	TGTGCCAGCAGCTTATTGGCGGGGGCCTTACAAGAGACCCAGTACTTC	CASSLLAGALQETQYF
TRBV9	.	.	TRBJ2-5	TGTGCCAGCAGCGTTTCCAGGGTTGGCGAGGAGACCCAGTACTTC	CASSVSRVGEETQYF
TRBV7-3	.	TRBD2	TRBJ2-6	TGTGCCAGCAGCACCGCTAGCGGGGGGACCGCCGTCCTGACTTTC	CASSTASGGTAVLTF
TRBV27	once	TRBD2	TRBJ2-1	TGTGCCAGCCACAGGACTAGCGGGGGCCCCTACAATGAGCAGTTCTTC	CASHRTSGGPYNEQFF
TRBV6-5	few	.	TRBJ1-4	TGTGCCAGCAGAGAAGGACAAATCAATGAAAAACTGTTTTTT	CASREGQINEKLFF
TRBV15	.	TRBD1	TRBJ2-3	TGTGCCACCAGCAGAGGGACAGGGTTGGCAGATACGCAGTATTTT	CATSRGTGLADTQYF
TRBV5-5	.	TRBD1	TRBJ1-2	TGTGCCAGCAGCTTGTTAGGACAGGGGGGATATGGCTACACCTTC	CASSLLGQGGYGYTF
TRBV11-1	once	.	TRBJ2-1	TGTGCCAGCAGCTTGGAGCGGGCAGAGCAGTTCTTC	CASSLERAEQFF
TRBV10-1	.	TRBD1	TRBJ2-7	TGCGCCAGCAGCTCCGAGACAGGGGGCCTCTACGAGCAGTACTTC	CASSSETGGLYEQYF
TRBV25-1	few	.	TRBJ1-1	TGTGCCAGCGGGGAGGCCCTTTTGACTGAAGCTTTCTTT	CASGEALLTEAFF
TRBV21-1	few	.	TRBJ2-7	TGTGCCAGCAGCGACAGGGAACTCGAGCAGTACTTC	CASSDRELEQYF
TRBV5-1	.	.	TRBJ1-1	TGCGCCAGCAGCTTGACAGAGAACACTGAAGCTTTCTTT	CASSLTENTEAFF
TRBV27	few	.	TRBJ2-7	TGTGCCAGCAGGTCCGGGAGATACGAGCAGTACTTC	CASRSGRYEQYF
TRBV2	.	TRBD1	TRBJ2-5	TGTGCCAGTACAGGGGAGAGGGTGCGTGAGACCCAGTACTTC	CASTGERVRETQYF
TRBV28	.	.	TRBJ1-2	TGTGCCAGCAGTTTATTCGGATCGGAGGGCTACACCTTC	CASSLFGSEGYTF
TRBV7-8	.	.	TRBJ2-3	TGTGCCAGCAGCTTATCAGGGGGGTCCACAGATACGCAGTATTTT	CASSLSGGSTDTQYF
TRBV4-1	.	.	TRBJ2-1	TGTGCCAGCAGCCGTGAGGGGGAACGATCCTACAATGAGCAGTTCTTC	CASSREGERSYNEQFF
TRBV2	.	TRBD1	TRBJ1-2	TGTGCCAGAACAGGGGGCTTCGTCTATGGCTACACCTTC	CARTGGFVYGYTF
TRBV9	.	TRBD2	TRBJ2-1	TGTGCCAGCAGTGCGGGGGGGCTGAACAATGAGCAGTTCTTC	CASSAGGLNNEQFF
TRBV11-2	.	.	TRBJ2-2	TGTGCCAGCAGCCAACTAGAGTCGAACACCGGGGAGCTGTTTTTT	CASSQLESNTGELFF
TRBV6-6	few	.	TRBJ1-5	TGTGCCAGCACTGGGAGTGGCAATCAGCCCCAGCATTTT	CASTGSGNQPQHF
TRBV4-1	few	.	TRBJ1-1	TGCGCCAGCAGCCACAGGGCCACTGAAGCTTTCTTT	CASSHRATEAFF
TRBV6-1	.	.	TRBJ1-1	TGTGCCAGCCCCTCACCGGGACATAACACTGAAGCTTTCTTT	CASPSPGHNTEAFF
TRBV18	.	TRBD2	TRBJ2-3	TGTGCCAGCTCAGCGATAGCGGGGCCAGATACGCAGTATTTT	CASSAIAGPDTQYF
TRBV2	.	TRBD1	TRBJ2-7	TGTGCCTCTCAGGCAGGGGGCGAGCAGTACTTC	CASQAGGEQYF
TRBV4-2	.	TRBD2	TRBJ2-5	TGTGCCAGCAGCTCCGAGGCGGGGGTTCAAGAGACCCAGTACTTC	CASSSEAGVQETQYF
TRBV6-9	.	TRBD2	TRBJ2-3	TGTGCCAGCAGTCCCCCCGGGGAGCCGGGACTAGCGGGACCTGAGCTAACAGATACGCAGTATTTT	CASSPPGEPGLAGPELTDTQYF
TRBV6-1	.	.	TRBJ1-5	TGTGCCAGCAGTGAATCTAATCAGCCCCAGCATTTT	CASSESNQPQHF
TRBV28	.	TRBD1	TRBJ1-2	TGTGCCAGCAGTTCCCGCCGGGACAGACTTACTAACTATGGCTACACCTTC	CASSSRRDRLTNYGYTF
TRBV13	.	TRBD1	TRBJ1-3	TGTGCCAGCAGTACCAACCGGGACAGCGGACGAAACACCATATATTTT	CASSTNRDSGRNTIYF
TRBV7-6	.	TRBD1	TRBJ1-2	TGTGCCAGCAGCTTGACGACAGGGATTTCCTATGGCTACACCTTC	CASSLTTGISYGYTF
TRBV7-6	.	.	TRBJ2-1	TGTGCCAGCAGCCCAACGACAACCTCCTCCCACAATGAGCAGTTCTTC	CASSPTTTSSHNEQFF
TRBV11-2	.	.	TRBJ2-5	TGTGCCAGCAGCTTAGGAGGGCTTCAAGAGACCCAGTACTTC	CASSLGGLQETQYF
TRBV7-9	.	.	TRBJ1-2	TGTGCCAGCAGCCCGCCCGGGGTACAGCCTCTTTATGGCTACACCTTC	CASSPPGVQPLYGYTF
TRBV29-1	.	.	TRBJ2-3	TGCAGCGTTGAAGATCTCCCCGGGGGCACAGATACGCAGTATTTT	CSVEDLPGGTDTQYF
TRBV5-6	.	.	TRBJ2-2	TGTGCCAGCAGCTTGGCCAGTCTGGGGGCGTTTCCCGGGGAGCTGTTTTTT	CASSLASLGAFPGELFF
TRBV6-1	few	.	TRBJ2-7	TGTGCCAGCAGTGAATTTGCCCGGAGTAAGGAGCAGTACTTC	CASSEFARSKEQYF
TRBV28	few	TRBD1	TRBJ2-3	TGTGCCAGCAGCCTTCTCGGGACAGCGAACACAGATACGCAGTATTTT	CASSLLGTANTDTQYF
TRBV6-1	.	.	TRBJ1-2	TGTGCCAGCAGTGATCTGACAGGCCCTAACTATGGCTACACCTTC	CASSDLTGPNYGYTF